The 10 T cell receptor beta chains below come from one sample, sequenced in a study of T cell responses to AZD1222 COVID-19 vaccine. Only in-frame clones appear in the TCRdb table, and some are missing; sequencing was by immunoSEQ multiplex PCR. The profile covers around 120,000 clones, with more than 75% appearing a single time and approximately 9.3% taken by the ten largest. This specimen was peripheral blood, taken on day 0 of AZD1222 vaccination. The receptors stem from an adult in good health.

V usage is TRBV9 and J usage is TRBJ2-7; D is ambiguous. Germline V CDR1 and CDR2: SGDLS, YYNGEE. CDR3 length equals 13 residues. V was shortened by 3 bases and J by 3 bases, with 10 bases between the two germline ends. The CDR3: CASSDHTGYEQYF. CDR3 DNA sequence: TGTGCCAGCAGCGACCATACCGGCTACGAGCAGTACTTC.

In its sample, this clone was seen a few times. The chain recombines TRBV7-3 with TRBJ2-2, with TRBD2 matching over 15 bases. Germline lookup yields CDR1 SGHTA and CDR2 FQGTGA. The V and J ends lost 5 bases and 7 bases, in that order; junction bases with no gene match: 5. The CDR3 runs to 16 residues. In DNA form, the CDR3 reads TGTGCCAGCAGCCCACCGGGACTAGCGGGGGGCGGGGAGCTGTTTTTT. This sequence encodes CASSPPGLAGGGELFF.

V gene TRBV6-6 combines with J gene TRBJ1-4; D perhaps matches TRBD1 (6 bases). Trimming took off 3 bases at V and 7 bases at J, with 15 bases between the two ends. Germline assignment: CDR1 MNHNY and CDR2 SVGAGI (reference sequence). The CDR3 is 15 residues long. The CDR3 here is CASSYEGGSGEKLFF. CDR3 coding DNA: TGTGCCAGCAGTTATGAAGGGGGAAGCGGTGAAAAACTGTTTTTT.

The chain carries TRBV5-4 and TRBJ2-5; 8 bases are shared with TRBD2. V dropped 0 bases and J dropped 3; count of bases not matched to a gene: 4. Germline V gene data show CDR1 as SGHNT and CDR2 as YYREEE (reference sequence). The CDR3 runs 15 residues. This chain's CDR3 is CASSLGTSSEETQYF. CDR3 sequence (DNA): TGTGCCAGCAGCTTGGGGACTAGCTCGGAAGAGACCCAGTACTTC.

This chain connects TRBV7-9 to TRBJ2-7; D unclear. The V and J ends lost 2 bases and 2 bases respectively, with 10 bases between them. The CDR3 runs 14 residues. Germline V gene data show CDR1 as SEHNR and CDR2 as FQNEAQ (reference sequence). The CDR3 DNA is TGTGCCAGCAGCTTAACCGGCCCAACCTACGAGCAGTACTTC. Amino acids: CASSLTGPTYEQYF.

The chain is built from TRBV6-5 and TRBJ2-4; D ambiguous. The V end lost 2 bases, the J end lost 0 bases, and 8 bases lay between the germline ends. The CDR3 has 15 amino acids. The germline gives CDR1 MNHEY, CDR2 SVGAGI. The CDR3 region has the DNA TGTGCCAGCAGTTACGGCCGTATAGCCAAAAACATTCAGTACTTC. Protein sequence: CASSYGRIAKNIQYF.

The rearrangement uses TRBV3-1 (or the pseudogene TRBV3-2) and TRBJ2-5, with D possibly called TRBD1 or TRBD2 (5 bases each). The V gene's germline CDR1 is LGHDT and CDR2 YNNKEL (reference sequence). The CDR3 is made up of 15 amino acids. Trimming left V 2 bases short and J 5 bases short, with 15 bases between. The CDR3 nucleotides read TGTGCCAGCAGCCAATCAATCGGGGCGCGGGAGACCCAGTACTTC. Encoded protein: CASSQSIGARETQYF.

Turning to this clone: Other DNA sequences of this sample code for an identical CDR3. The rearrangement joins TRBV29-1 to TRBJ1-2; TRBD1 aligns across 7 bases. J was trimmed by 5 bases and V by 2 bases; bases with no gene match: 2. The CDR3 is 12 amino acids. The V gene's germline CDR1 is SQVTM and CDR2 ANQGSEA. CDR3 region: CSVERQGYGYTF. The CDR3 region has the DNA TGCAGCGTTGAACGACAGGGTTATGGCTACACCTTC.

This chain connects TRBV2 to TRBJ2-1; 8 bases are a match to TRBD1. CDR1 is SNHLY and CDR2 is FYNNEI in the germline V gene. The V segment lost 2 bases and the J segment 6 bases; nucleotides outside the gene matches: 3. CDR3 length equals 14 residues. As DNA, the CDR3 is TGTGCCAGCAGTGAAACAGGGGGATCCAATGAGCAGTTCTTC. Residues: CASSETGGSNEQFF.

The CDR3 DNA sequence: TGTGCCATCAGTGGGGACCGTTACGAGCAGTACTTC. It translates to CAISGDRYEQYF. This chain connects TRBV10-3 to TRBJ2-7; possibly TRBD1 or TRBD2 for D (5 bases each). Germline V lookup: CDR1 ENHRY, CDR2 SYGVKD. The CDR3 contains 12 residues. V dropped 4 bases and J dropped 4 bases, with 8 bases sitting between them.